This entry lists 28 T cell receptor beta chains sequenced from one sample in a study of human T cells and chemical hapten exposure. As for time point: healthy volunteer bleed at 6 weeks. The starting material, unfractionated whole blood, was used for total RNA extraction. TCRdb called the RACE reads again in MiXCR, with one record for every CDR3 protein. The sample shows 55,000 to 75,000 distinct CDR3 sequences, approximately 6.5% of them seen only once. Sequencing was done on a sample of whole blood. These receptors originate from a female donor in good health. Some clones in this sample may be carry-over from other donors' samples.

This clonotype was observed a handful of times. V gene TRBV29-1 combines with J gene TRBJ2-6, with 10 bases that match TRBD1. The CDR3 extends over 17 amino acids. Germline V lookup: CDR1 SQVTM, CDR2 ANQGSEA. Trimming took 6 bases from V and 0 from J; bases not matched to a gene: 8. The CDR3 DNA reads TGCAGCGTCCCGTGGACAGGGGGGACCTCTGGGGCCAACGTCCTGACTTTC. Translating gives CSVPWTGGTSGANVLTF.

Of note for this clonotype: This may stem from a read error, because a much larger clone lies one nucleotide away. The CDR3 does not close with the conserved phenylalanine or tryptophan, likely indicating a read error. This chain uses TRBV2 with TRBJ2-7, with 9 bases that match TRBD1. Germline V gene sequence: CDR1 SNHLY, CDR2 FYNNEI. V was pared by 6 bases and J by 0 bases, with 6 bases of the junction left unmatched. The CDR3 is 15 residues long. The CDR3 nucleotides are TGTGCCAGCAGGGGGACAGGGCAAATCTCCTACGAGCAGTACTTA. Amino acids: CASRGTGQISYEQYL.

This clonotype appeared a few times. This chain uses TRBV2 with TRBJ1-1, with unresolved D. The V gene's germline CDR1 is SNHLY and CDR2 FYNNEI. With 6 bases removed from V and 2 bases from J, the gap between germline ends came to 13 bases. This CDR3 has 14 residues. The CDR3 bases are TGTGCCAGCAGCGAGAACCTTCCTAACACTGAAGCTTTCTTT. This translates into CASSENLPNTEAFF.

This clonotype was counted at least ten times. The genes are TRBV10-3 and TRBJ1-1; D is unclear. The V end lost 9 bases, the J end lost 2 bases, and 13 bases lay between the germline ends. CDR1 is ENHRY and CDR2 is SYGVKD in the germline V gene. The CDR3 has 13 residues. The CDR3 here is CAISREGNTEAFF. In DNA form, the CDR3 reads TGTGCCATATCACGCGAGGGTAACACTGAAGCTTTCTTT.

CDR3 nucleotide sequence: TGTGCCTGGAGCGCGACAGGGGGCGTCGTCTATGGCTACACCTTC. Translated, it gives CAWSATGGVVYGYTF. The chain links TRBV30 to TRBJ1-2, with 10 bases aligning to TRBD1. This CDR3 is built from 15 residues. V dropped 3 bases and J dropped 4; count of bases not matched to a gene: 8. Germline assignment: CDR1 GTSNPN and CDR2 SVGIG (reference sequence). The variable domain in full, completed from reference TRBV30 and TRBJ1-2, reads SQTIHQWPATLVQPVGSPLSLECTVEGTSNPNLYWYRQAAGRGLQLLFYSVGIGQISSEVPQNLSASRPQDRQFILSSKKLLLSDSGFYLCAWSATGGVVYGYTFGSGTRLTVV.

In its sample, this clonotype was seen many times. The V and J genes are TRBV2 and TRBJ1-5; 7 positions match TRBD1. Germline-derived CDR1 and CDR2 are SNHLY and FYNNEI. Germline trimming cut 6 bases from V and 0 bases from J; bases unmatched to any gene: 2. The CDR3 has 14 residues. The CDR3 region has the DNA TGTGCCAGCAGACAGGGGTATAGCAATCAGCCCCAGCATTTT. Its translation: CASRQGYSNQPQHF.

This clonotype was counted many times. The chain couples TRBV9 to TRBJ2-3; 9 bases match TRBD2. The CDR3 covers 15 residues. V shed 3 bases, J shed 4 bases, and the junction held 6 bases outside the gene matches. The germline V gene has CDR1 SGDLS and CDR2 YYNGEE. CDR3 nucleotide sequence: TGTGCCAGCAGCGCAGCGGTAGCGGGAGCAGATACGCAGTATTTT. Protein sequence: CASSAAVAGADTQYF.

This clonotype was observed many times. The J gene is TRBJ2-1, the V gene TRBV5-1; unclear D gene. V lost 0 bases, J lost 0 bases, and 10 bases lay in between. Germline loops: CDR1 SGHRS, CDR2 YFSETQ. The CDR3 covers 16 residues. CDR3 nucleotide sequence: TGCGCCAGCAGCTTGGTCGCCGGCAGCTCCTACAATGAGCAGTTCTTC. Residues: CASSLVAGSSYNEQFF. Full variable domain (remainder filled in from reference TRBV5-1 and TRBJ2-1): KAGVTQTPRYLIKTRGQQVTLSCSPISGHRSVSWYQQTPGQGLQFLFEYFSETQRNKGNFPGRFSGRQFSNSRSEMNVSTLELGDSALYLCASSLVAGSSYNEQFFGPGTRLTVL.

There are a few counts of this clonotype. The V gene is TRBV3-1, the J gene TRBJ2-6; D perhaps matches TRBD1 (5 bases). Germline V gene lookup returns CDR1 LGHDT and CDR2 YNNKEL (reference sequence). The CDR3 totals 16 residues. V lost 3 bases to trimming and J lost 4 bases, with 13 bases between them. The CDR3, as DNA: TGTGCCAGCAGCCATAACACAGGAGCCGGGGCCAACGTCCTGACTTTC. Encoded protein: CASSHNTGAGANVLTF.

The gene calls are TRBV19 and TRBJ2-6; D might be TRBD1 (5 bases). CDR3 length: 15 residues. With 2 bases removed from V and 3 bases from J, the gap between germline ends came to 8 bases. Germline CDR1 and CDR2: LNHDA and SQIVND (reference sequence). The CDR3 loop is CASSIQGFGANVLTF. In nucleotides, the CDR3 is TGTGCCAGTAGTATACAGGGTTTTGGGGCCAACGTCCTGACTTTC. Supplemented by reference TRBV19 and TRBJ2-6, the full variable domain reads DGGITQSPKYLFRKEGQNVTLSCEQNLNHDAMYWYRQDPGQGLRLIYYSQIVNDFQKGDIAEGYSVSREKKESFPLTVTSAQKNPTAFYLCASSIQGFGANVLTFGAGSRLTVL.

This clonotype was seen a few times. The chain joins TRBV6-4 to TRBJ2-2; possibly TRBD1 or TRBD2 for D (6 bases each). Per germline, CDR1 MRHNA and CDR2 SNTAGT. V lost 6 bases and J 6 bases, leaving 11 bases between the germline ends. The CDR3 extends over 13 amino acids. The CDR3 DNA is TGTGCCAGCAGCGAAGGGGGGTCCGGGGAGCTGTTTTTT. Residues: CASSEGGSGELFF.

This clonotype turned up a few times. The CDR3 coding sequence is TGTGCCAGCAGTGATAGTTCGTATAGCAATCAGCCCCAGCATTTT. This sequence encodes CASSDSSYSNQPQHF. The V gene is TRBV2, the J gene TRBJ1-5; D ambiguous. CDR1 SNHLY and CDR2 FYNNEI come from the germline V gene. The V end lost 3 bases, the J end lost 0 bases, and 9 bases lay between the germline ends. The CDR3 extends over 15 amino acids.

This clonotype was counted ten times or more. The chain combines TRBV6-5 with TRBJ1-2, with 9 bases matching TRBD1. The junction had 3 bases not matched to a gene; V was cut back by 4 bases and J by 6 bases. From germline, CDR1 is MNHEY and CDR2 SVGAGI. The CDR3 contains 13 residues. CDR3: CASSSTGGDGYTF. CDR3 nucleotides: TGTGCCAGCAGTTCTACAGGGGGCGATGGCTACACCTTC.

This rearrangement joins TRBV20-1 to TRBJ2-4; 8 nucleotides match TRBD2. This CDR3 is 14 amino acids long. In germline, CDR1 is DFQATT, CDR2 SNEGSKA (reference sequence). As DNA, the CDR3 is TGCAGCAAAATCCTAGCGGGCTATAAAAACATTCAGTACTTC. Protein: CSKILAGYKNIQYF.

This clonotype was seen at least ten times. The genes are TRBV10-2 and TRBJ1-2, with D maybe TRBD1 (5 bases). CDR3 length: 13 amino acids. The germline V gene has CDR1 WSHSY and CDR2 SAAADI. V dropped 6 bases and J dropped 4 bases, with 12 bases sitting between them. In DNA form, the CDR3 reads TGCGCCAGCAGCCAGGGATCCTTCTATGGCTACACCTTC. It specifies CASSQGSFYGYTF.

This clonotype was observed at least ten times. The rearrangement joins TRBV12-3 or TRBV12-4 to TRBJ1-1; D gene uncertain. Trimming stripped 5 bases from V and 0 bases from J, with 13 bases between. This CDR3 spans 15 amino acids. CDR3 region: CASSPTKGMNTEAFF. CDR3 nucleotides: TGTGCCAGCAGTCCCACAAAGGGCATGAACACTGAAGCTTTCTTT.

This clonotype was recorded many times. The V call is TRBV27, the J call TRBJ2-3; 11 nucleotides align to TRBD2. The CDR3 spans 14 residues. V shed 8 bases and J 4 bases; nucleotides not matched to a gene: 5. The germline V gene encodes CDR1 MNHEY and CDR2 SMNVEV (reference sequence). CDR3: CASRIAGGSDTQYF. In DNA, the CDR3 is TGTGCCAGCCGTATAGCGGGAGGGTCAGATACGCAGTATTTT.

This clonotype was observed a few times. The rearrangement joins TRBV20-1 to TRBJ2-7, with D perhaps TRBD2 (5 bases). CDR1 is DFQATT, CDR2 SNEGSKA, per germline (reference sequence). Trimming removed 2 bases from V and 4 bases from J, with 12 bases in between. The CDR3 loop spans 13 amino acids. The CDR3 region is CSARFEGGYEQYF. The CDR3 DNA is TGCAGTGCTAGATTCGAGGGCGGGTACGAGCAGTACTTC.

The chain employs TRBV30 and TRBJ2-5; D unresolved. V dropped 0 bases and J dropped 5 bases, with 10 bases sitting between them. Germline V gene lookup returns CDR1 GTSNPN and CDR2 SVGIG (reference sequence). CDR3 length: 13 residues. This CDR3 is CAWSVRGQETQYF. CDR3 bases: TGTGCCTGGAGTGTAAGAGGTCAGGAGACCCAGTACTTC.

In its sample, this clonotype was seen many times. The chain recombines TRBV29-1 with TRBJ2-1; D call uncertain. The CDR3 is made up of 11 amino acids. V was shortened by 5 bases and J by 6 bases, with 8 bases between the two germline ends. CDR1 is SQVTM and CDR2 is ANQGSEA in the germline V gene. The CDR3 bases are TGCAGCGTTAAATCCGCCAATGAGCAGTTCTTC. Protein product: CSVKSANEQFF.

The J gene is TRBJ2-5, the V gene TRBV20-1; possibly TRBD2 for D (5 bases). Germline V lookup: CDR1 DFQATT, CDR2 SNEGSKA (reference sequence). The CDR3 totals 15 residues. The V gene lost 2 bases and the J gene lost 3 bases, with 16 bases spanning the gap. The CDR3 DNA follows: TGCAGTGCTAGACACCCGCGGGCAGCGGAAGAGACCCAGTACTTC. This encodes CSARHPRAAEETQYF.

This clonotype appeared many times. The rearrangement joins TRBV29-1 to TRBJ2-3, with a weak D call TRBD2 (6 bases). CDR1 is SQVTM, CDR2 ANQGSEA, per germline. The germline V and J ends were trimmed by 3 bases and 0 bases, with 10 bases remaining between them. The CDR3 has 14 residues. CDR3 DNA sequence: TGCAGCGTTGACCGGGGGATCAGCACAGATACGCAGTATTTT. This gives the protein CSVDRGISTDTQYF.

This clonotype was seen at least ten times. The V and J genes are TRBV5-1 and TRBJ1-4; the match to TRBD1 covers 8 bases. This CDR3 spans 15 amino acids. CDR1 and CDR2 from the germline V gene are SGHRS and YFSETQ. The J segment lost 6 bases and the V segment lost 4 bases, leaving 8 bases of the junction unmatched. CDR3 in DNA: TGCGCCAGCAGCGCGGGACAGGCGAGTGATGAAAAACTGTTTTTT. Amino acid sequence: CASSAGQASDEKLFF.

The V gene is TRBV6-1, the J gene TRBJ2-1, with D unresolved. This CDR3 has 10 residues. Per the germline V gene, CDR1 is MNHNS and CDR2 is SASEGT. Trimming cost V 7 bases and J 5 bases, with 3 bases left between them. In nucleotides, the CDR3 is TGTGCCAGCACCCACAATGAGCAGTTCTTC. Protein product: CASTHNEQFF.

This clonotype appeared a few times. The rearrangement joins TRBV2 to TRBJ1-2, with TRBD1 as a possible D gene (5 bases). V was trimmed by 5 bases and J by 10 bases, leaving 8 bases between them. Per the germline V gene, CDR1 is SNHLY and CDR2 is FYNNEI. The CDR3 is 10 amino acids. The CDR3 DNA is TGTGCCAGCAGTTGGGACCTCTACACCTTC. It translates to CASSWDLYTF.

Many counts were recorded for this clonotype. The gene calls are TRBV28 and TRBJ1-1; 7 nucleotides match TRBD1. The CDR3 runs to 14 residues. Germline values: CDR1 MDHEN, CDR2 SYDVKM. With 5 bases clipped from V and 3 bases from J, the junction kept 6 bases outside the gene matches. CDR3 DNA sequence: TGTGCCAGCAGTCCCCCTGACAGGGACACTGAAGCTTTCTTT. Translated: CASSPPDRDTEAFF.

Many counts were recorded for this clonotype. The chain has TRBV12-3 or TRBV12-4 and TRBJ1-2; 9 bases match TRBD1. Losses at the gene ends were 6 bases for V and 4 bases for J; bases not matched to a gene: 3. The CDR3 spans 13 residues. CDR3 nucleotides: TGTGCCAGCAGCCCGGGACAGGGCTATGGCTACACCTTC. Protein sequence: CASSPGQGYGYTF.

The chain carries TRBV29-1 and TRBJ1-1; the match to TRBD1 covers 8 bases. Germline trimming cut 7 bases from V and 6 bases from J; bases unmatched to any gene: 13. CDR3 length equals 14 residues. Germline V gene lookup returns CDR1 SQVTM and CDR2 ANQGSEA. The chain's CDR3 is CSDYRGFRRAEAFF. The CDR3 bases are TGCAGCGATTACAGGGGGTTTCGCCGCGCTGAAGCTTTCTTT.